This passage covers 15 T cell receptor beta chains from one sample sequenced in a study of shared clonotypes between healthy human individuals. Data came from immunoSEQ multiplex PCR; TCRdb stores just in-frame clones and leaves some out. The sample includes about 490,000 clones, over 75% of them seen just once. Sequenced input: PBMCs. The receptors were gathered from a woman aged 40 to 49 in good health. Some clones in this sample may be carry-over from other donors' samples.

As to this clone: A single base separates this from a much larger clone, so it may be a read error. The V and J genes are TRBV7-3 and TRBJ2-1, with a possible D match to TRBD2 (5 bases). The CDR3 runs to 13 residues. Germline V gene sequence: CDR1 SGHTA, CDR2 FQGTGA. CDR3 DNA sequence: TGTACCAGCAGCTTAACGTTTGCGGGTGAGCAGTTCTTC. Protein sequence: CTSSLTFAGEQFF.

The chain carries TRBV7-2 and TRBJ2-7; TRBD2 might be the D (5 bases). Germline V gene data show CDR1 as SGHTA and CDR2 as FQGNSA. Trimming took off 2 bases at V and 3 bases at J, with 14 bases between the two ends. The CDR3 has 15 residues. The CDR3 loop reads CASSLIYGIRYEQYF. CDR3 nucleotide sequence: TGTGCCAGCAGCTTAATCTACGGGATCCGCTACGAGCAGTACTTC. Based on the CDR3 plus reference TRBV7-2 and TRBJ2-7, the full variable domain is GAGVSQSPSNKVTEKGKDVELRCDPISGHTALYWYRQSLGQGLEFLIYFQGNSAPDKSGLPSDRFSAERTGGSVSTLTIQRTQQEDSAVYLCASSLIYGIRYEQYFGPGTRLTVT.

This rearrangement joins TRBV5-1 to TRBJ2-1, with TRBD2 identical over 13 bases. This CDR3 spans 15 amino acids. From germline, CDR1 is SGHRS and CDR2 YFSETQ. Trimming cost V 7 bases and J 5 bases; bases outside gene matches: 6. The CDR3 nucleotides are TGCGCCAGCTACAAGACTAGCGGGGGGAACAATGAGCAGTTCTTC. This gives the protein CASYKTSGGNNEQFF.

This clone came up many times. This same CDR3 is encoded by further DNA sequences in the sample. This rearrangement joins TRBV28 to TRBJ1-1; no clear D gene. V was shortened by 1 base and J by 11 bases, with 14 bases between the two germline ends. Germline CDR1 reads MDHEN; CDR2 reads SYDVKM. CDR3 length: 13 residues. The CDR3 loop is CASSLLGTSVAFF. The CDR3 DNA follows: TGTGCCAGCAGTTTATTAGGCACGTCAGTGGCTTTCTTT. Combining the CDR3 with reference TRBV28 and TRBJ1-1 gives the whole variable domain DVKVTQSSRYLVKRTGEKVFLECVQDMDHENMFWYRQDPGLGLRLIYFSYDVKMKEKGDIPEGYSVSREKKERFSLILESASTNQTSMYLCASSLLGTSVAFFGQGTRLTVV.

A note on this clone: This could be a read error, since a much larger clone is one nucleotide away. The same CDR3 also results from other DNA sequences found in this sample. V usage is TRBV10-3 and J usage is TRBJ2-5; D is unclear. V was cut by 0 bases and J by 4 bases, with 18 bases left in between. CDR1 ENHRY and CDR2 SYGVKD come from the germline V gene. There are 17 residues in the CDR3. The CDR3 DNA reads TGTGCCATCAGTGAGTCCAGTTACAAACTACCCCGAGAGACCCAGTACTTC. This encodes CAISESSYKLPRETQYF.

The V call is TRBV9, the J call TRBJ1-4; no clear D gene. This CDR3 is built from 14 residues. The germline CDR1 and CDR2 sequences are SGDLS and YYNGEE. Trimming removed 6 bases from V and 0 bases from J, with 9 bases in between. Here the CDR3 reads CASTFGATNEKLFF. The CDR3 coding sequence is TGTGCCAGCACCTTTGGGGCAACTAATGAAAAACTGTTTTTT.

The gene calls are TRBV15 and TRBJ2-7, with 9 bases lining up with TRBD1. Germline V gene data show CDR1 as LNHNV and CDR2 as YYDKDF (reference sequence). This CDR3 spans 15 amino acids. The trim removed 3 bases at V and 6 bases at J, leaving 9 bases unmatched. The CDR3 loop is CATSSSRGQGTEQYF. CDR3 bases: TGTGCCACCAGCAGTTCCCGGGGACAGGGCACCGAGCAGTACTTC. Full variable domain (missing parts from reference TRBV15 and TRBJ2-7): DAMVIQNPRYQVTQFGKPVTLSCSQTLNHNVMYWYQQKSSQAPKLLFHYYDKDFNNEADTPDNFQSRRPNTSFCFLDIRSPGLGDTAMYLCATSSSRGQGTEQYFGPGTRLTVT.

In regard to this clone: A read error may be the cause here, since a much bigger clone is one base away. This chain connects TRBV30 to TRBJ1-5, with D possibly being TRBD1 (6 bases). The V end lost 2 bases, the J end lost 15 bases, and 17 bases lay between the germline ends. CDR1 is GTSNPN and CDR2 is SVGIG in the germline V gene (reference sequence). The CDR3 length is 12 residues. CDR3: CAWSSRGQIRHF. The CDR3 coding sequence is TGTGCCTGGAGTTCGCGGGGGCAGATACGGCATTTT.

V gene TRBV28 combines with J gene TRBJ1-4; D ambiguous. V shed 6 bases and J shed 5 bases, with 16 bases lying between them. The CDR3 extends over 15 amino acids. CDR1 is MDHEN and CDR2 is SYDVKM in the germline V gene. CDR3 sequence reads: CASSLSSGRNEKLFF. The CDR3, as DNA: TGTGCCAGCAGCCTATCGTCGGGTCGGAATGAAAAACTGTTTTTT.

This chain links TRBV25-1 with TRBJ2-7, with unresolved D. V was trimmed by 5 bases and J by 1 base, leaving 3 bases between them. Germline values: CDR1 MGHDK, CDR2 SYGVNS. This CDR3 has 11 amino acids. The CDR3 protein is CASSRSYEQYF. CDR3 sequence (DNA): TGTGCCAGCAGTCGATCCTACGAGCAGTACTTC.

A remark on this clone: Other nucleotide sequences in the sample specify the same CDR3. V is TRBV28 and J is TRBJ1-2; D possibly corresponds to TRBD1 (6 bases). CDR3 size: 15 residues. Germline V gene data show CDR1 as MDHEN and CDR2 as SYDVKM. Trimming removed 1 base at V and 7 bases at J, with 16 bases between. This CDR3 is CASSLFGAQGSGYTF. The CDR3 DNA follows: TGTGCCAGCAGTTTATTCGGAGCACAGGGTTCTGGCTACACCTTC.

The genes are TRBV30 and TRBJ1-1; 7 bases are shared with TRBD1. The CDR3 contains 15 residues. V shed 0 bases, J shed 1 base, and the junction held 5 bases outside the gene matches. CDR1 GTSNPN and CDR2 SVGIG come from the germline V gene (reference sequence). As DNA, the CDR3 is TGTGCCTGGAGTGTAAGCCGACAGGGGAACACTGAAGCTTTCTTT. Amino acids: CAWSVSRQGNTEAFF.

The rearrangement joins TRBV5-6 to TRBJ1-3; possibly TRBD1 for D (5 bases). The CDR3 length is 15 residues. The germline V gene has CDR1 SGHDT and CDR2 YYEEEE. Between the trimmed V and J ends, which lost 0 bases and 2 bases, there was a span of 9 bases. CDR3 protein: CASSLGGRAGNTIYF. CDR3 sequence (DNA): TGTGCCAGCAGCTTGGGGGGCAGGGCTGGAAACACCATATATTTT.

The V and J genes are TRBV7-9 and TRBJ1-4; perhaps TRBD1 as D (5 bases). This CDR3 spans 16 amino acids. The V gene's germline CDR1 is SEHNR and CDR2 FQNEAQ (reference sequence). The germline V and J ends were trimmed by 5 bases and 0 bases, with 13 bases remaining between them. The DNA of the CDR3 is TGTGCCAGCAGCCTCGGTCGGGACGCAACTAATGAAAAACTGTTTTTT. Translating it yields CASSLGRDATNEKLFF.

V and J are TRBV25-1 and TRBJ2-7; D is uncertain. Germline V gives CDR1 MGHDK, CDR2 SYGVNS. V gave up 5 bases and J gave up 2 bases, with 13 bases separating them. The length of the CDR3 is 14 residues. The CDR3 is CASSSNGPAYEQYF. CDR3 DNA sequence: TGTGCCAGCAGTTCAAACGGACCTGCCTACGAGCAGTACTTC.